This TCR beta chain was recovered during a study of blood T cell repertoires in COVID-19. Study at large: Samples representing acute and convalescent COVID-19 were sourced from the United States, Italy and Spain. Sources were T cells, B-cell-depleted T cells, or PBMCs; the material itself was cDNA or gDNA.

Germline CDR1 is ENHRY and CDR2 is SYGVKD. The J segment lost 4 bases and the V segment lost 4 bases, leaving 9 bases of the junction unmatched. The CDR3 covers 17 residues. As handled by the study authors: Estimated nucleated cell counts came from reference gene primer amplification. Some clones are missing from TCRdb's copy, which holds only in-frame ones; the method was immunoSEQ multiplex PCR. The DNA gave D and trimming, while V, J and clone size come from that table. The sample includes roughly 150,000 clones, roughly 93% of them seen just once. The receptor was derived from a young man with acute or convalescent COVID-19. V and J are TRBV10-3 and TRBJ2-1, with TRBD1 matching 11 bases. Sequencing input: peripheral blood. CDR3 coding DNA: TGTGCCATCAGTGGAGGACAGGGGGCGGTGCTATACAATGAGCAGTTCTTC. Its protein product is CAISGGQGAVLYNEQFF.